Listed here is a single TCR beta chain. This may come from a read error, since a much larger clone is one base off. These data come from a study of glioma-infiltrating T cells. The iRepertoire nested amplicon-rescue multiplex PCR amplified TCR alpha and beta CDR3s from RNA. In TCRdb, the multiplex PCR reads were re-called with MiXCR into one record per CDR3 protein. The table lists about 93,000 distinct CDR3 sequences, 35% to 45% of them singletons. In germline, CDR1 is KGHDR, CDR2 SFDVKD. The CDR3 runs to 15 residues. This TCR came from a human donor with low-grade glioma or glioblastoma, undergoing nonglioma brain surgery, or in good health (not recorded which). The chain employs TRBV24-1 and TRBJ2-6, with D possibly being TRBD1 (6 bases). Sequencing was done on a sample of glioma tissue, nonneoplastic brain tissue, or PBMCs (not recorded which). DNA for the CDR3: TGTACCACCAGTGAACAGGGAGCAGGGGCCAACGTCCTGACTTTC. Protein product: CTTSEQGAGANVLTF.